These T cell receptor beta chains were read from a single sample in a study of OX40 agonist ivuxolimab in advanced cancers. Clones were sequenced by immunoSEQ multiplex PCR, and TCRdb holds only the in-frame ones, with some missing. The sample lists 70,000 to 95,000 clones, more than 75% seen once, with approximately 0.7% in the top ten. Specimen: CD4+ or CD8+ T cells sorted from blood, collected in a trial of the OX40 agonist ivuxolimab. The source of these receptors is an adult with an advanced solid tumor such as melanoma, head and neck, liver or kidney cancer. The CDR3 runs from the conserved cysteine through the conserved F or W. A D gene is named only where the DNA matches it firmly. Clone size, where shown, is once, few, many, or a class for clones that have expanded.

V	D	size	J	CDR3	DNA
TRBV2	TRBD2	once	TRBJ2-5	CASRGSSGGVETQYF	TGTGCCAGCAGGGGCTCTAGCGGGGGAGTAGAGACCCAGTACTTC
TRBV7-9	-	-	TRBJ2-7	CASSPRTGRDEQYF	TGTGCCAGCAGCCCTAGGACAGGGAGGGACGAGCAGTACTTC
TRBV14	-	-	TRBJ1-4	CASSQGIAQTNEKLFF	TGTGCCAGCAGCCAAGGGATAGCACAGACTAATGAAAAACTGTTTTTT
TRBV10-3	TRBD2	-	TRBJ2-1	CASLAGGSYNEQFF	TGTGCCAGCTTAGCGGGGGGCTCCTACAATGAGCAGTTCTTC
TRBV29-1	-	-	TRBJ1-2	CSANGAQGGIGYTF	TGCAGCGCCAACGGGGCCCAAGGGGGTATAGGCTACACCTTC
TRBV6-5	-	-	TRBJ2-2	CASSYFGELFF	TGTGCCAGCAGTTACTTCGGGGAGCTGTTTTTT
TRBV4-3	TRBD2	-	TRBJ2-7	CASSPRLASPYEQYF	TGCGCCAGCAGCCCCCGACTAGCGTCCCCCTACGAGCAGTACTTC
TRBV11-2	-	-	TRBJ2-7	CASSSQGIHEQYF	TGTGCCAGCAGCTCACAGGGAATCCACGAGCAGTACTTC
TRBV6-1	TRBD2	-	TRBJ2-7	CATRLADPYEQYF	TGTGCCACTCGACTAGCCGACCCCTACGAGCAGTACTTC
TRBV19	-	once	TRBJ2-3	CASRRTRDFSSTDTQYF	TGTGCCAGTAGACGAACCCGGGACTTCTCTAGCACAGATACGCAGTATTTT
TRBV7-9	TRBD1	-	TRBJ1-5	CASSLAGGQVQPQHF	TGTGCCAGCAGCTTAGCGGGGGGACAGGTTCAGCCCCAGCATTTT
TRBV10-3	-	-	TRBJ1-1	CAISESVNTEAFF	TGTGCCATCAGTGAGTCCGTTAACACTGAAGCTTTCTTT
TRBV7-9	-	-	TRBJ1-2	CASSLGGKYGYTF	TGTGCCAGCAGCTTAGGAGGGAAGTATGGCTACACCTTC
TRBV10-3	-	-	TRBJ1-2	CAISESGGGDGYTF	TGTGCCATCAGTGAGTCAGGGGGTGGTGATGGCTACACCTTC
TRBV6-4	-	-	TRBJ2-1	CASSARLGRSYNEQFF	TGTGCCAGCAGTGCCAGACTGGGGAGATCGTACAATGAGCAGTTCTTC
TRBV9	TRBD2	once	TRBJ2-1	CASSFRLAGERNEQFF	TGTGCCAGCAGCTTCCGACTAGCGGGGGAACGGAATGAGCAGTTCTTC
TRBV10-3	TRBD2	-	TRBJ2-7	CAISLSQTKNDGGDYEQYF	TGTGCCATCAGTCTAAGCCAGACAAAAAATGACGGGGGGGACTACGAGCAGTACTTC
TRBV5-1	TRBD2	-	TRBJ2-7	CASSLEGGRAYEQYF	TGCGCCAGCAGCTTGGAAGGCGGGAGAGCCTACGAGCAGTACTTC
TRBV7-9	-	-	TRBJ1-1	CASSFQGENTEAFF	TGTGCCAGCAGCTTTCAGGGTGAGAACACTGAAGCTTTCTTT
TRBV19	-	-	TRBJ2-7	CASSIQGDYEQYF	TGTGCCAGTAGTATCCAAGGGGACTACGAGCAGTACTTC
TRBV7-2	-	-	TRBJ2-1	CASSLAGSSYNEQFF	TGTGCCAGCAGCTTAGCGGGGAGCTCCTACAATGAGCAGTTCTTC
TRBV5-1	-	-	TRBJ2-7	CASSSGSPAGIYYEQYF	TGCGCCAGCAGCTCAGGAAGCCCGGCAGGGATTTACTACGAGCAGTACTTC
TRBV5-1	-	-	TRBJ2-5	CASSLVLGLEAQYF	TGCGCCAGCAGCTTGGTTCTGGGCTTGGAGGCCCAGTACTTC
TRBV21-1	-	once	TRBJ1-2	CARHRTGGVYYGYTF	TGTGCCAGACACCGGACAGGGGGCGTTTACTATGGCTACACCTTC
TRBV5-1	-	-	TRBJ2-2	CASRRGDTGELFF	TGCGCCAGCCGAAGAGGGGACACCGGGGAGCTGTTTTTT
TRBV2	-	-	TRBJ2-1	CASRRDIYNEQFF	TGTGCCAGCAGACGGGACATATACAATGAGCAGTTCTTC
TRBV14	TRBD1	-	TRBJ2-4	CASSHIGGPQNIQYF	TGTGCCAGCAGCCACATAGGGGGCCCTCAAAACATTCAGTACTTC
TRBV6-5	-	-	TRBJ2-5	CASSLYGTEETQYF	TGTGCCAGCAGTTTGTACGGGACCGAAGAGACCCAGTACTTC
TRBV7-9	TRBD1	once	TRBJ2-7	CASSLGGQYEQYF	TGTGCCAGCAGCTTAGGGGGACAGTACGAGCAGTACTTC
TRBV27	-	few	TRBJ1-2	CASRGRSVGGYTF	TGTGCCAGCAGGGGGCGTTCGGTGGGTGGCTACACCTTC
TRBV27	-	-	TRBJ2-5	CASRNIASGETQYF	TGTGCCAGCAGAAATATAGCGTCCGGAGAGACCCAGTACTTC
TRBV19	TRBD2	-	TRBJ2-1	CASSPIAGVLYNEQFF	TGTGCCAGTAGCCCGATAGCGGGAGTCTTGTACAATGAGCAGTTCTTC
TRBV2	TRBD2	once	TRBJ2-2	CASSYLAGGPGELFF	TGTGCCAGCTCCTATCTAGCGGGGGGGCCCGGGGAGCTGTTTTTT